This entry concerns a single T cell receptor (beta chain). The data stem from a study of blood T cell repertoires in COVID-19. Study in general: There were acute and convalescent COVID-19 samples, and they came from the United States, Italy and Spain. The analysed material was cDNA or gDNA that came from T cells, B-cell-depleted T cells, or PBMCs.

Trimming pared 6 bases from V and 4 bases from J, leaving 10 bases between. CDR1 is LNHDA, CDR2 SQIVND, per germline (reference sequence). The length of the CDR3 is 13 residues. Generated by immunoSEQ multiplex PCR, the TCRdb table keeps only in-frame clones and is missing some. The sample contains 50,000 to 65,000 clones, around four fifths of which appear only once. The TCR comes from a human donor in a cohort sampled during active COVID-19. The chain has TRBV19 and TRBJ1-5, with D uncertain. The sequenced material came from peripheral blood. The CDR3 DNA reads TGTGCCAGTAGCGGGTCTTTTAATCAGCCCCAGCATTTT. It encodes CASSGSFNQPQHF.